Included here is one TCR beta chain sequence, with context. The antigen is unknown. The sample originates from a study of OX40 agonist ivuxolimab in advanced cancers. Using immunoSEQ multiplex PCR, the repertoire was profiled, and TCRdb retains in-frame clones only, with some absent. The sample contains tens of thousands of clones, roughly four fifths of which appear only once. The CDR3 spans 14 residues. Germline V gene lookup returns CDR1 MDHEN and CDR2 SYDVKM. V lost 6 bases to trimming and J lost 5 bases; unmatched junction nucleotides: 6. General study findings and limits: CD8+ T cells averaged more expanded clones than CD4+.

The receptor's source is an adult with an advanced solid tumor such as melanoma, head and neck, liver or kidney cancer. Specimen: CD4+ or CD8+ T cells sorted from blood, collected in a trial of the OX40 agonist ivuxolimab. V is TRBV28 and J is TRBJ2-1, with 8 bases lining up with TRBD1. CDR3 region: CASSGQGLNNEQFF. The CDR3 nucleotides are TGTGCCAGCAGCGGACAGGGATTAAACAATGAGCAGTTCTTC.